This TCR beta chain is drawn from a study of blood T cell repertoires in COVID-19. The CDR3 length is 14 residues. J was trimmed by 7 bases and V by 5 bases; bases with no gene match: 8. Germline-derived CDR1 and CDR2 are MNHEY and SVGAGI. Some clones are missing from TCRdb's copy, which holds only in-frame ones; the method was immunoSEQ multiplex PCR. This sample has approximately 300,000 clones; roughly 89% occur once, and the top ten carry 5% to 5.5%. Sequenced input: PBMCs or T cells enriched from blood (not recorded which). The chain joins TRBV6-5 to TRBJ2-5; 9 bases match TRBD1. The receptor was isolated from a man in his 60s who had recovered from COVID-19. The CDR3 loop is CASSPSGQGGTQYF. CDR3 DNA sequence: TGTGCCAGCAGTCCCTCGGGACAGGGAGGGACCCAGTACTTC.